Following are 27 T cell receptor beta chains from one sample sequenced in a study of blood T cell repertoires in COVID-19 (dated by TCRdb to the early 2020s). The library came from the immunoSEQ multiplex PCR assay. TCRdb mirrors the immuneACCESS table, restricted to in-frame sequences. Some clones are absent from its copies; in checked studies, under half trace to an unresolved V gene, and the reason for the others is unknown. This sample holds about 120,000 clones; more than 75% were observed only once. Of the sample, 2% to 2.5% is held by the ten largest clones. The sequenced sample consisted of peripheral blood. These receptors came from a woman in her forties or fifties with acute or convalescent COVID-19.

This chain links TRBV15 with TRBJ2-5; D is possibly TRBD2 (5 bases). Germline V gene data show CDR1 as LNHNV and CDR2 as YYDKDF (reference sequence). The CDR3 spans 13 residues. The V end was cut by 5 bases, the J end by 1 base, with 8 bases between. The CDR3 DNA follows: TGTGCCACCAGCGAGGGCTCCCAAGAGACCCAGTACTTC. Translated: CATSEGSQETQYF.

To note about this clone: At one of its ends the junction is not consistent with the germline gene, which may arise from a read error. V usage is TRBV24-1 and J usage is TRBJ1-2; 8 positions match TRBD1. The CDR3 extends over 15 amino acids. Germline assignment: CDR1 KGHDR and CDR2 SFDVKD. DNA for the CDR3: TGTGCCACCAATGATCCCGGGACAGGTAACTATGGCTACACCTTC. Encoded protein: CATNDPGTGNYGYTF.

The rearrangement links TRBV30 to TRBJ1-6; TRBD1 matches 9 bases. Germline loops: CDR1 GTSNPN, CDR2 SVGIG (reference sequence). The CDR3 is made up of 15 amino acids. The V segment lost 3 bases and the J segment 7 bases; nucleotides outside the gene matches: 7. This CDR3 reads CAWSPGTGRNSPLHF. CDR3 nucleotides: TGTGCCTGGAGCCCCGGGACAGGGAGGAATTCACCCCTCCACTTT.

This clone has a single count. The V and J genes are TRBV19 and TRBJ1-6; no reliable D call. This CDR3 comprises 15 residues. The ends were cut back, 4 bases at V and 5 bases at J, with 12 bases in the middle. The germline V gene encodes CDR1 LNHDA and CDR2 SQIVND (reference sequence). The CDR3 DNA sequence: TGTGCCAGTAGTAAGAGGGCAGAAGATAATTCACCCCTCCACTTT. Translated, it gives CASSKRAEDNSPLHF.

The CDR3, as DNA: TGTGCCAGCAATAACAGACTAGCGGTGAACTACGAGCAGTACTTC. It yields the protein CASNNRLAVNYEQYF. The rearrangement uses TRBV6-6 and TRBJ2-7; 9 bases are shared with TRBD2. The CDR3 sequence is 15 residues long. The J segment lost 3 bases and the V segment lost 7 bases, leaving 10 bases of the junction unmatched. Germline CDR1 is MNHNY and CDR2 is SVGAGI (reference sequence).

The CDR3 loop is CASSPAGTEAFF. The CDR3 nucleotides are TGTGCCAGCAGCCCTGCCGGTACTGAAGCTTTCTTT. This chain connects TRBV16 to TRBJ1-1; D is unresolved. Germline loops: CDR1 KGHSY, CDR2 FQNENV. V was clipped by 4 bases and J by 5 bases, with 8 bases between them. CDR3 length: 12 amino acids.

The chain combines TRBV29-1 with TRBJ1-1; no firm D call. Trimming pared 4 bases from V and 2 bases from J, leaving 11 bases between. Germline values: CDR1 SQVTM, CDR2 ANQGSEA. This CDR3 spans 13 amino acids. The CDR3 bases are TGCAGCGTTGTCTACGGGGTTAACACTGAAGCTTTCTTT. It yields the protein CSVVYGVNTEAFF.

The rearrangement uses TRBV10-2 and TRBJ2-5; D not resolved. This CDR3 comprises 11 residues. Trimming left V 5 bases short and J 7 bases short, with 8 bases between. From germline, CDR1 is WSHSY and CDR2 SAAADI. The CDR3 DNA sequence: TGCGCCAGCAGTCCGGGTGGGACCCAGTACTTC. Protein: CASSPGGTQYF.

This rearrangement joins TRBV5-1 to TRBJ1-1, with a tentative D call TRBD1 (5 bases). V lost 4 bases, J lost 3 bases, and 19 bases lay in between. The CDR3 extends over 16 amino acids. Germline V gene sequence: CDR1 SGHRS, CDR2 YFSETQ. The CDR3 loop is CASSASAGLGDTEAFF. The CDR3 coding sequence is TGCGCCAGCAGCGCCTCGGCAGGTCTAGGGGACACTGAAGCTTTCTTT. The full variable domain, rest sourced from reference TRBV5-1 and TRBJ1-1, is KAGVTQTPRYLIKTRGQQVTLSCSPISGHRSVSWYQQTPGQGLQFLFEYFSETQRNKGNFPGRFSGRQFSNSRSEMNVSTLELGDSALYLCASSASAGLGDTEAFFGQGTRLTVV.

J is TRBJ1-2 and V is TRBV27, with TRBD1 as a possible D gene (5 bases). The length of the CDR3 is 15 residues. Germline CDR1 is MNHEY and CDR2 is SMNVEV (reference sequence). Trimming stripped 2 bases from V and 2 bases from J, with 12 bases between. CDR3 in DNA: TGTGCCAGCAGTTTAATCGCAGGGCCAAACTATGGCTACACCTTC. Its protein is CASSLIAGPNYGYTF.

The chain uses TRBV7-9 and TRBJ1-3; 7 nucleotides agree with TRBD1. Trimming removed 4 bases from V and 0 bases from J; junction bases left unmatched: 9. Germline V gene sequence: CDR1 SEHNR, CDR2 FQNEAQ (reference sequence). The CDR3 is 17 residues long. The CDR3 sequence is CASSSLKGAFSGNTIYF. The DNA of the CDR3 is TGTGCCAGCAGCTCACTTAAGGGGGCCTTCTCTGGAAACACCATATATTTT.

This clone was counted only a few times. The chain couples TRBV12-3 or TRBV12-4 to TRBJ1-2; a possible D gene is TRBD1 (5 bases). CDR3 length equals 13 residues. Trimming pared 4 bases from V and 7 bases from J, leaving 13 bases between. The CDR3: CASSWGYSGGYTF. CDR3 DNA: TGTGCCAGCAGTTGGGGCTATTCAGGTGGCTACACCTTC.

V is TRBV11-2 and J is TRBJ2-7; 9 positions match TRBD1. The junction had 3 bases not matched to a gene; V was cut back by 1 base and J by 2 bases. The CDR3 is made up of 15 amino acids. CDR1 is SGHAT, CDR2 FQNNGV, per germline. CDR3 region: CASSLVGTGPYEQYF. Written as DNA, the CDR3 is TGTGCCAGCAGCTTAGTAGGGACAGGGCCCTACGAGCAGTACTTC.

The J gene is TRBJ2-1, the V gene TRBV5-1; 8 bases map to TRBD2. The junction had 6 bases not matched to a gene; V was cut back by 3 bases and J by 4 bases. This CDR3 is built from 15 residues. From germline, CDR1 is SGHRS and CDR2 YFSETQ. CDR3 loop: CASSSDGRGYNEQFF. The CDR3 coding sequence is TGCGCCAGCAGCTCCGACGGGAGGGGGTACAATGAGCAGTTCTTC.

This clone was recorded a few times. V usage is TRBV6-2 or TRBV6-3 and J usage is TRBJ1-2; D unclear. Trimming removed 1 base at V and 6 bases at J, with 12 bases between. Germline V lookup: CDR1 MNHEY, CDR2 SVGEGT. The CDR3 covers 14 residues. The CDR3 region is CASSYWQLMDGYTF. The DNA for the CDR3 is TGTGCCAGCAGTTACTGGCAGTTGATGGATGGCTACACCTTC.

Notes on this clone: Because the CDR3's place on the DNA is in doubt, the DNA is left out and the CDR3 is given as listed by TCRdb. J is TRBJ2-2 and V is TRBV16; the D segment call TRBD2 is taken from the table without a DNA check. Germline V CDR1 and CDR2: KGHSY, FQNENV. The CDR3 spans 13 amino acids, including both terminal residues. The CDR3 loop reads CASSSSGAGELFF.

The rearrangement uses TRBV6-5 and TRBJ2-6; 9 bases line up with TRBD1. Trimming took 4 bases from V and 4 from J; bases not matched to a gene: 5. CDR1 and CDR2 from the germline V gene are MNHEY and SVGAGI. The length of the CDR3 is 16 residues. The CDR3 sequence: CASSLQGAPGANVLTF. The DNA of the CDR3 is TGTGCCAGCAGTTTACAGGGGGCCCCCGGGGCCAACGTCCTGACTTTC.

The gene calls are TRBV24-1 and TRBJ2-1; TRBD1 might be the D (6 bases). This CDR3 spans 16 amino acids. The V gene's germline CDR1 is KGHDR and CDR2 SFDVKD. The germline V and J ends were trimmed by 9 bases and 0 bases, with 17 bases remaining between them. CDR3 protein: CATQGTTGTSYNEQFF. The DNA of the CDR3 is TGTGCCACCCAGGGGACCACAGGGACCTCCTACAATGAGCAGTTCTTC.

This clone has only a few counts. The chain has TRBV7-8 and TRBJ2-1; the match to TRBD1 covers 8 bases. CDR1 and CDR2 (germline): SGHVS, FQNEAQ. V was clipped by 5 bases and J by 4 bases; unmatched bases: 16. CDR3 length: 18 amino acids. CDR3 sequence reads: CASSPGGTGGTAYNEQFF. The CDR3 nucleotides are TGTGCCAGCAGCCCTGGGGGTACAGGGGGAACGGCGTACAATGAGCAGTTCTTC. Looking up the rest from reference TRBV7-8 and TRBJ2-1 gives the full variable domain: GAGVSQSPRYKVAKRGQDVALRCDPISGHVSLFWYQQALGQGPEFLTYFQNEAQLDKSGLPSDRFFAERPEGSVSTLKIQRTQQEDSAVYLCASSPGGTGGTAYNEQFFGPGTRLTVL.

The chain recombines TRBV2 with TRBJ2-7; 8 nucleotides match TRBD2. Germline CDR1 and CDR2: SNHLY and FYNNEI. This CDR3 is 16 amino acids long. V shed 3 bases, J shed 2 bases, and the junction held 9 bases outside the gene matches. This chain's CDR3 is CASSDATAGGPYEQYF. The CDR3 DNA reads TGTGCCAGCAGTGATGCTACGGCGGGGGGACCCTACGAGCAGTACTTC.

This clone was detected only a few times. The V and J genes are TRBV11-2 and TRBJ2-3; 9 nucleotides line up with TRBD2. Trimming at V came to 4 bases and at J to 3 bases, leaving 5 bases not matched to a gene. CDR3 length: 15 amino acids. Germline V lookup: CDR1 SGHAT, CDR2 FQNNGV. The CDR3 sequence is CASSSLAGKTDTQYF. Here the CDR3 DNA reads TGTGCCAGCAGCTCGCTAGCGGGGAAGACAGATACGCAGTATTTT.

The V and J genes are TRBV9 and TRBJ2-2; D not resolved. CDR3 size: 13 residues. CDR1 and CDR2 (germline): SGDLS, YYNGEE. Trimming removed 6 bases at V and 5 bases at J, with 11 bases between. The CDR3 loop reads CASTPQQTGELFF. The CDR3 nucleotides read TGTGCCAGCACCCCCCAACAAACCGGGGAGCTGTTTTTT.

The chain uses TRBV7-9 and TRBJ1-6; the D gene is possibly TRBD1 (5 bases). Trimming removed 3 bases from V and 0 bases from J, with 9 bases in between. Germline V gene lookup returns CDR1 SEHNR and CDR2 FQNEAQ (reference sequence). The CDR3 totals 16 residues. The CDR3 nucleotides are TGTGCCAGCAGCTTTACAGGAAGCTCCTATAATTCACCCCTCCACTTT. The encoded protein is CASSFTGSSYNSPLHF.

The chain employs TRBV12-1 and TRBJ2-1; whether TRBD2, the table's D call, matches the DNA was not checked. TRBV12-1 has pseudogene status. The CDR3 runs to 15 residues. CDR3 loop: CASSPRTSSYNEQFF. CDR3 bases: TGTGCCAGCAGCCCCCGGACTAGCTCCTACAATGAGCAGTTCTTC.

This chain links TRBV19 with TRBJ1-4; D possibly corresponds to TRBD1 (6 bases). The CDR3 runs 16 residues. Trimming shortened V by 7 bases and J by 1 base, and 16 bases separated the two germline ends. Germline loops: CDR1 LNHDA, CDR2 SQIVND (reference sequence). This chain's CDR3 is CASNGGPGGTNEKLFF. Here the CDR3 DNA reads TGTGCCAGTAATGGGGGCCCGGGCGGAACTAATGAAAAACTGTTTTTT.

This chain connects TRBV19 to TRBJ1-2; 7 bases fit TRBD1. CDR3 size: 15 residues. Germline V CDR1 and CDR2: LNHDA, SQIVND (reference sequence). Trimming at V came to 3 bases and at J to 2 bases, leaving 6 bases not matched to a gene. CDR3 amino acids: CASSMAPQGNYGYTF. CDR3 in DNA: TGTGCCAGTAGTATGGCCCCACAGGGGAACTATGGCTACACCTTC.

This chain links TRBV7-3 with TRBJ2-3; TRBD2 aligns across 8 bases. Germline values: CDR1 SGHTA, CDR2 FQGTGA. The CDR3 has 16 residues. V lost 5 bases to trimming and J lost 2 bases; unmatched junction nucleotides: 9. CDR3 DNA sequence: TGTGCCAGCAGCCGGGGGAGCGGGGGCCTCACAGATACGCAGTATTTT. This codes for CASSRGSGGLTDTQYF.